A selection of T cell receptor beta chains follows, all from one sample in a study of long-term antiretroviral therapy in people with HIV. Profiled with immunoSEQ multiplex PCR; TCRdb holds only in-frame clones, not every one. Seen here are roughly 42,000 clones, roughly 86% observed once, and the top ten hold around 4.7%. The starting material was unsorted PBMCs, obtained 0.1 years before starting antiretroviral therapy. These receptors all stem from a woman aged 45-65 years with HIV. The CDR3 runs from the conserved cysteine through the conserved F or W. The D gene is left open where the match is weak. Only some rows state a clone size, as once, few, many or a class for expanded clones.

clone_size,j_call,v_call,d_call,cdr3_aa,cdr3_nt
few,TRBJ1-4,TRBV19,TRBD1,CASSGRRTGGNEKLFF,TGTGCCAGTAGTGGAAGACGGACAGGGGGCAATGAAAAACTGTTTTTT
-,TRBJ1-2,TRBV23-1,-,CASSQRTGLNYGYTF,TGCGCCAGCAGTCAGCGCACAGGATTAAACTATGGCTACACCTTC
-,TRBJ2-7,TRBV4-3,-,CASSQDVVHGLTYEQYF,TGCGCCAGCAGCCAAGACGTTGTCCACGGACTTACCTACGAGCAGTACTTC
medium-sized,TRBJ2-7,TRBV6-1,-,CASSEDGSSSYEQYF,TGTGCCAGCAGTGAAGATGGCTCGAGCTCCTACGAGCAGTACTTC
-,TRBJ2-1,TRBV7-3,-,CASSLNMDGEQFF,TGTGCCAGCAGCCTAAATATGGACGGTGAGCAGTTCTTC
-,TRBJ2-2,TRBV27,-,CATSWGGTALGELFF,TGTGCCACCTCTTGGGGCGGGACAGCCCTCGGGGAGCTGTTTTTT
-,TRBJ1-1,TRBV7-6,TRBD1,CASSLPGTGAEAFF,TGTGCCAGCAGCTTACCCGGGACAGGGGCTGAAGCTTTCTTT
-,TRBJ2-2,TRBV11-3,TRBD2,CASSLGLAGVNTGELFF,TGTGCCAGCAGCTTAGGACTAGCGGGGGTGAACACCGGGGAGCTGTTTTTT
-,TRBJ2-3,TRBV5-6,TRBD1,CASSTGTGGPDTQYF,TGTGCCAGCAGCACCGGGACAGGGGGCCCAGATACGCAGTATTTT
few,TRBJ2-1,TRBV2,TRBD2,CASSDKASGVRNEQFF,TGTGCCAGCAGTGATAAGGCCAGCGGGGTCCGCAATGAGCAGTTCTTC
once,TRBJ1-3,TRBV6-6,TRBD1,CASTSTGEAGNTIYF,TGTGCCAGCACCTCCACAGGGGAGGCTGGAAACACCATATATTTT
-,TRBJ2-1,TRBV5-4,TRBD1,CASSLGSGTGGYNEQFF,TGTGCCAGCAGCTTGGGGTCGGGGACAGGGGGCTACAATGAGCAGTTCTTC
-,TRBJ2-1,TRBV23-1,-,CASSHENRDPKRDEQFF,TGCGCCAGCAGTCACGAAAATCGGGACCCCAAACGGGATGAGCAGTTCTTC
-,TRBJ2-7,TRBV5-6,-,CASSFRGYEQYF,TGTGCCAGCAGCTTTAGGGGCTACGAGCAGTACTTC
-,TRBJ1-6,TRBV12-5,-,CASGSRGWNSPLHF,TGTGCTAGTGGTTCCCGTGGGTGGAATTCACCCCTCCACTTT
-,TRBJ2-3,TRBV5-6,TRBD2,CASSLTLGGGGHTDTQYF,TGTGCCAGCAGCTTGACGCTCGGGGGCGGGGGGCACACAGATACGCAGTATTTT
-,TRBJ1-6,TRBV30,-,CAWTMGTPRDSPLHF,TGTGCCTGGACCATGGGGACACCACGGGATTCACCCCTCCACTTT
-,TRBJ2-6,TRBV5-1,-,CASSLTRGLGGANVLTF,TGCGCCAGCAGCTTGACCAGGGGTTTAGGAGGGGCCAACGTCCTGACTTTC
few,TRBJ1-1,TRBV2,-,CASRKGLQGTEAFF,TGTGCCAGCAGGAAGGGGCTCCAAGGGACTGAAGCTTTCTTT
-,TRBJ1-5,TRBV30,-,CAWGGGRSNQPQHF,TGTGCCTGGGGCGGGGGCAGAAGCAATCAGCCCCAGCATTTT
-,TRBJ2-2,TRBV18,TRBD1,CASSPFRGQGPNTGELFF,TGTGCCAGCTCACCATTTCGGGGACAGGGCCCGAACACCGGGGAGCTGTTTTTT
-,TRBJ1-3,TRBV7-8,TRBD1,CASSSHRGQNSGNTIYF,TGTGCCAGCAGCTCACACAGGGGACAGAACTCTGGAAACACCATATATTTT
-,TRBJ2-7,TRBV9,-,CASSVDPSYEQYF,TGTGCCAGCAGCGTAGATCCCAGCTACGAGCAGTACTTC
-,TRBJ1-5,TRBV5-1,-,CASSLRGNQPQHF,TGCGCCAGCAGCTTGCGAGGGAATCAGCCCCAGCATTTT
few,TRBJ1-5,TRBV21-1,-,CASSSGQGLPTEPQHF,TGTGCCAGCAGCAGCGGACAGGGCCTACCCACGGAGCCCCAGCATTTT
-,TRBJ1-1,TRBV19,-,CASSMGGDTEAFF,TGTGCCAGTAGTATGGGGGGTGACACTGAAGCTTTCTTT
-,TRBJ1-2,TRBV11-2,-,CASSLDTDYGYTF,TGTGCCAGCAGCTTAGACACGGACTATGGCTACACCTTC
-,TRBJ2-7,TRBV21-1,-,CASSKAETSASSYEQYF,TGTGCCAGCAGCAAAGCGGAAACTAGCGCAAGCTCCTACGAGCAGTACTTC
-,TRBJ2-2,TRBV5-4,-,CASSAQGTGELFF,TGTGCCAGCAGCGCGCAGGGAACCGGGGAGCTGTTTTTT
-,TRBJ1-6,TRBV4-3,-,CASSQANSPLHF,TGCGCCAGCAGCCAAGCTAATTCACCCCTCCACTTT
-,TRBJ2-7,TRBV6-1,-,CASRGAVSYEQYF,TGTGCCAGCAGAGGGGCGGTCTCCTACGAGCAGTACTTC
-,TRBJ2-7,TRBV7-2,TRBD1,CASSLTGGHSYEQYF,TGTGCCAGCAGCTTAACAGGGGGACACTCCTACGAGCAGTACTTC
-,TRBJ2-7,TRBV9,-,CASSVTGESYEQYF,TGTGCCAGCAGCGTAACAGGAGAGTCCTACGAGCAGTACTTC
-,TRBJ1-1,TRBV30,-,CAWSPLLTRGSTEAFF,TGTGCCTGGAGTCCCCTATTGACAAGGGGCAGCACTGAAGCTTTCTTT
-,TRBJ2-1,TRBV5-6,TRBD1,CASSLWVPDRGNEQFF,TGTGCCAGCAGCTTGTGGGTCCCCGACAGGGGCAATGAGCAGTTCTTC
-,TRBJ2-1,TRBV11-2,TRBD1,CASSQTLGTDYNEQFF,TGTGCCAGCAGCCAGACCCTGGGGACAGACTACAATGAGCAGTTCTTC
-,TRBJ2-1,TRBV4-3,TRBD1,CASSTRQGDEQFF,TGCGCCAGCAGCACCCGACAGGGCGATGAGCAGTTCTTC
-,TRBJ2-3,TRBV29-1,TRBD1,CSASTGQSDTQYF,TGCAGCGCCTCGACAGGGCAATCAGATACGCAGTATTTT
-,TRBJ2-1,TRBV5-1,-,CASSSIGGAGPNNEQFF,TGCGCCAGCAGCTCGATCGGAGGGGCAGGCCCAAACAATGAGCAGTTCTTC
-,TRBJ2-6,TRBV18,TRBD1,CASSSPTGSSGANVLTF,TGTGCCAGCTCATCGCCGACAGGGTCGTCTGGGGCCAACGTCCTGACTTTC
-,TRBJ1-3,TRBV2,-,CASSEAYGWLGDPGNTIYF,TGTGCCAGCAGTGAAGCGTATGGTTGGTTAGGGGATCCTGGAAACACCATATATTTT
-,TRBJ1-1,TRBV6-4,TRBD1,CASRVTGERAEAFF,TGTGCCAGCAGGGTAACAGGGGAACGGGCTGAAGCTTTCTTT